The 21 T cell receptor beta chains below all came from one sample that was sequenced in a study of blood T cell repertoires in COVID-19. Only in-frame clones appear in the TCRdb table, and some are missing; sequencing was by immunoSEQ multiplex PCR. The table records around 100,000 clones, 90% to 95% of them present only once. What was sequenced was peripheral blood. These receptors all stem from a man aged 45 to 65 with active COVID-19.

V usage is TRBV27 and J usage is TRBJ1-2, with D possibly matching TRBD1 (5 bases). This CDR3 has 15 residues. CDR1 and CDR2 (germline): MNHEY, SMNVEV (reference sequence). Trimming cost V 7 bases and J 3 bases, with 18 bases left between them. CDR3 coding DNA: TGTGCCAGCAAGGGGATCGACAGTTCTTACTATGGCTACACCTTC. Translated, it gives CASKGIDSSYYGYTF.

The chain uses TRBV5-1 and TRBJ1-2; the match to TRBD1 covers 7 bases. CDR3 size: 14 residues. The germline V gene has CDR1 SGHRS and CDR2 YFSETQ. V was pared by 4 bases and J by 5 bases, with 8 bases of the junction left unmatched. CDR3 nucleotide sequence: TGCGCCAGCAGCCAAGGACAGGCGACATATGGCTACACCTTC. This translates into CASSQGQATYGYTF.

In its sample, this clone was seen once. The gene calls are TRBV19 and TRBJ1-1, with TRBD1 as a possible D gene (5 bases). The V end was cut by 5 bases, the J end by 4 bases, with 20 bases between. Germline V gives CDR1 LNHDA, CDR2 SQIVND (reference sequence). This CDR3 region has 16 residues. CDR3 amino acids: CASSELGAWGVTEAFF. The CDR3 DNA reads as TGTGCCAGTAGTGAATTGGGCGCCTGGGGGGTCACTGAAGCTTTCTTT. The full variable domain, in which reference TRBV19 and TRBJ1-1 provide the parts outside the CDR3, is DGGITQSPKYLFRKEGQNVTLSCEQNLNHDAMYWYRQDPGQGLRLIYYSQIVNDFQKGDIAEGYSVSREKKESFPLTVTSAQKNPTAFYLCASSELGAWGVTEAFFGQGTRLTVV.

The rearrangement joins TRBV3-1 (or the pseudogene TRBV3-2) to TRBJ2-7; D is unclear. Looked up from germline, CDR1 is LGHDT and CDR2 is YNNKEL (reference sequence). V was cut by 0 bases and J by 6 bases, with 9 bases left in between. This CDR3 contains 13 residues. The CDR3 is CASSQDSVSEQYF. The CDR3 DNA reads as TGTGCCAGCAGCCAAGATTCCGTTTCCGAGCAGTACTTC.

V usage is TRBV6-1 and J usage is TRBJ2-3; 8 positions match TRBD2. The CDR3 has 13 residues. Trimming cost V 2 bases and J 8 bases; bases outside gene matches: 3. Germline V gene lookup returns CDR1 MNHNS and CDR2 SASEGT. CDR3 nucleotide sequence: TGTGCCAGCAGTGAAAGGGCGGGAGGTACGCAGTATTTT. Amino acids: CASSERAGGTQYF.

This chain uses TRBV7-6 with TRBJ1-6; TRBD1 matches 9 bases. Germline lookup yields CDR1 SGHVS and CDR2 FNYEAQ. V shed 5 bases, J shed 0 bases, and the junction held 2 bases outside the gene matches. The CDR3 runs 16 residues. The CDR3 sequence is CASSATGGSYNSPLHF. The CDR3 DNA reads as TGTGCCAGCAGCGCGACAGGGGGCTCCTATAATTCACCCCTCCACTTT.

This clone has more than one count but fewer than ten. The chain recombines TRBV19 with TRBJ2-2, with a weak D call TRBD1 (6 bases). V was pared by 4 bases and J by 6 bases, with 12 bases between. CDR1 and CDR2 (germline): LNHDA, SQIVND (reference sequence). The CDR3 is 14 residues long. CDR3 residues: CASSTVRGSGELFF. CDR3 nucleotides: TGTGCCAGTAGTACCGTGAGGGGGTCCGGGGAGCTGTTTTTT.

V gene TRBV30 combines with J gene TRBJ1-6, with 7 bases that match TRBD1. Germline V lookup: CDR1 GTSNPN, CDR2 SVGIG (reference sequence). The V gene end was trimmed by 5 bases and the J gene end by 9 bases; junction bases not matched to a gene: 10. The CDR3 covers 14 residues. CDR3 sequence reads: CAWGRQGSGSPLHF. The CDR3 DNA follows: TGTGCCTGGGGGAGACAGGGATCGGGTTCACCCCTCCACTTT.

This chain joins TRBV15 and TRBJ2-5; D is ambiguous. The length of the CDR3 is 12 residues. V dropped 3 bases and J dropped 3 bases, with 5 bases sitting between them. Per germline, CDR1 LNHNV and CDR2 YYDKDF (reference sequence). The CDR3 sequence is CATSRGEETQYF. For the CDR3, the DNA is TGTGCCACCAGCAGGGGCGAAGAGACCCAGTACTTC.

The chain uses TRBV10-3 and TRBJ2-7, with 7 nucleotides matching TRBD2. Germline V gene sequence: CDR1 ENHRY, CDR2 SYGVKD. Losses at the gene ends were 4 bases for V and 2 bases for J; bases not matched to a gene: 8. CDR3 length equals 15 residues. CDR3 bases: TGTGCCATCAGTGGGCCTGGGGGGGAAACCTACGAGCAGTACTTC. Its protein product is CAISGPGGETYEQYF.

This chain connects TRBV5-1 to TRBJ1-6; 8 bases are a match to TRBD1. The germline gives CDR1 SGHRS, CDR2 YFSETQ. CDR3 size: 15 residues. With V trimmed by 5 bases and J by 9 bases, 10 bases remained unmatched. The CDR3 bases are TGCGCCAGCAGATCCACAGGGACAGGCGGTTCACCCCTCCACTTT. Translated, it gives CASRSTGTGGSPLHF.

This clone was detected only once. The chain uses TRBV6-5 and TRBJ1-2, with 11 bases lining up with TRBD1. The CDR3 is 14 amino acids. Germline V gives CDR1 MNHEY, CDR2 SVGAGI. The V gene end was trimmed by 7 bases and the J gene end by 9 bases; junction bases not matched to a gene: 10. The CDR3: CASIRDRGEGSYTF. CDR3 sequence (DNA): TGTGCCAGCATCCGGGACAGGGGGGAGGGTAGCTACACCTTC.

V and J are TRBV7-9 and TRBJ1-2; the D gene is possibly TRBD1 (6 bases). Germline V lookup: CDR1 SEHNR, CDR2 FQNEAQ (reference sequence). The CDR3 consists of 15 residues. V dropped 5 bases and J dropped 8 bases, with 21 bases sitting between them. CDR3 DNA sequence: TGTGCCAGCAGCCTAAGCACAGGGACCTCAGGGGGCTACACCTTC. Its protein is CASSLSTGTSGGYTF.

The rearrangement uses TRBV7-2 and TRBJ2-1, with a weak D call TRBD2 (6 bases). Germline loops: CDR1 SGHTA, CDR2 FQGNSA. The CDR3 loop spans 15 amino acids. Trimming took off 8 bases at V and 6 bases at J, with 20 bases between the two ends. The CDR3 nucleotides read TGTGCCAGCGTACCTAGCGCCCCATTCAGCAATGAGCAGTTCTTC. It specifies CASVPSAPFSNEQFF.

V gene TRBV6-2 or TRBV6-3 combines with J gene TRBJ2-7; D might be TRBD1 (6 bases). This CDR3 has 13 residues. Per germline, CDR1 MNHEY and CDR2 SVGEGT. Trimming removed 6 bases from V and 2 bases from J, with 11 bases in between. In DNA form, the CDR3 reads TGTGCCAGCAGCTCACACAGGGCCTACGAGCAGTACGTC. Protein product: CASSSHRAYEQYV.

This chain connects TRBV7-3 to TRBJ1-4, with TRBD1 as a possible D gene (6 bases). Per the germline V gene, CDR1 is SGHTA and CDR2 is FQGTGA. V was pared by 1 base and J by 2 bases, with 11 bases between. The CDR3 extends over 16 amino acids. The CDR3 reads CASSLRVRGTNEKLFF. Written as DNA, the CDR3 is TGTGCCAGCAGCTTAAGGGTCAGGGGTACTAATGAAAAACTGTTTTTT.

CDR3 region: CASRTGGELFF. CDR3 DNA sequence: TGTGCCAGCAGGACTGGCGGGGAGCTGTTTTTT. The chain has TRBV27 and TRBJ2-2, with D unclear. Germline V CDR1 and CDR2: MNHEY, SMNVEV (reference sequence). With 6 bases removed from V and 7 bases from J, the gap between germline ends came to 6 bases. The CDR3 is made up of 11 amino acids.

The table lists this clone with a few counts. This sequence joins TRBV12-5 and TRBJ2-1; D is perhaps TRBD2 (5 bases). V lost 5 bases, J lost 7 bases, and 15 bases lay in between. Germline CDR1 LGHNT, CDR2 FRNRAP. The CDR3 has 14 residues. CDR3 DNA: TGTGCTAGTGGTCTTTCCCCCCTAGCAAATGAGCAGTTCTTC. This gives the protein CASGLSPLANEQFF. Filled out from reference TRBV12-5 and TRBJ2-1, the complete variable domain reads DARVTQTPRHKVTEMGQEVTMRCQPILGHNTVFWYRQTMMQGLELLAYFRNRAPLDDSGMPKDRFSAEMPDATLATLKIQPSEPRDSAVYFCASGLSPLANEQFFGPGTRLTVL.

The J gene is TRBJ2-1, the V gene TRBV19; maybe TRBD2 (6 bases). This CDR3 region has 13 residues. Trimming took 4 bases from V and 6 from J, leaving 10 bases between them. Germline V gene sequence: CDR1 LNHDA, CDR2 SQIVND (reference sequence). The CDR3 sequence: CASSTRGTNEQFF. The CDR3 DNA follows: TGTGCCAGTAGTACCCGGGGGACCAATGAGCAGTTCTTC.

This sequence joins TRBV6-5 and TRBJ2-2, with D possibly TRBD1 on 6 matching bases. The germline V gene has CDR1 MNHEY and CDR2 SVGAGI. The CDR3 extends over 12 amino acids. The ends were cut back, 6 bases at V and 8 bases at J, with 10 bases in the middle. In DNA form, the CDR3 reads TGTGCCAGCAGACAGGGAACGGGGGAGCTGTTTTTT. This codes for CASRQGTGELFF.

In its sample, this clone was seen once. The V gene is TRBV2, the J gene TRBJ2-3, with TRBD2 identical over 8 bases. The CDR3 runs 17 residues. V lost 5 bases and J lost 0; bases outside the gene matches: 10. Germline CDR1 SNHLY, CDR2 FYNNEI. The DNA of the CDR3 is TGTGCCAGCAGTTGGGCGGCTAGCGGGCTTAGCACAGATACGCAGTATTTT. As protein: CASSWAASGLSTDTQYF. The full variable domain, its missing parts supplied by reference TRBV2 and TRBJ2-3, is EPEVTQTPSHQVTQMGQEVILRCVPISNHLYFYWYRQILGQKVEFLVSFYNNEISEKSEIFDDQFSVERPDGSNFTLKIRSTKLEDSAMYFCASSWAASGLSTDTQYFGPGTRLTVL.